One T cell receptor (beta chain) is described in this entry. The data are from a study of blood T cell repertoires in COVID-19. About the research overall: PBMCs, B-cell-depleted T cells, or T cells were the source of the cDNA or gDNA that made up the material.

Assay: immunoSEQ multiplex PCR; the TCRdb copy retains only in-frame clones and omits some. The sample records 150,000 to 200,000 clones, 85% to 90% being singletons. This CDR3 is 15 amino acids long. Germline lookup yields CDR1 LNHDA and CDR2 SQIVND (reference sequence). Trimming removed 7 bases from V and 3 bases from J, with 16 bases in between. The chain recombines TRBV19 with TRBJ1-5; D unclear. The sample was peripheral blood. The source of this sequence is a man aged 40-49 years with active or convalescent COVID-19. This CDR3 reads CASTENSGYNQPQHF. CDR3 in DNA: TGTGCCAGTACAGAGAACAGCGGCTACAATCAGCCCCAGCATTTT.